Shown below are 18 T cell receptor beta chains from a single sample sequenced in a study of identical twins. TCRdb recomputed calls from the 5' RACE reads with MiXCR, one row per CDR3 protein. The profile covers a few hundred thousand distinct CDR3 sequences, with just under 10% appearing a single time and around 3% taken by the ten largest. These data are also associated with another study on yellow fever vaccine responses in identical twins.

The sequencing sample was made of PBMCs. All receptors come from a young woman in good health.

This clonotype was recorded many times. The chain is built from TRBV10-3 and TRBJ2-7, with D possibly matching TRBD1 (6 bases). V dropped 6 bases and J dropped 5 bases, with 14 bases sitting between them. CDR1 and CDR2 from the germline V gene are ENHRY and SYGVKD. CDR3 length: 13 residues. CDR3 protein: CAIRGHPHDEQYF. In nucleotides, the CDR3 is TGTGCCATCAGGGGACATCCACATGACGAGCAGTACTTC.

The rearrangement joins TRBV29-1 to TRBJ2-1, with TRBD2 as a possible D gene (5 bases). CDR3 length equals 14 residues. Germline values: CDR1 SQVTM, CDR2 ANQGSEA. Trimming cost V 7 bases and J 6 bases, with 19 bases left between them. CDR3: CSEPWRAVSNEQFF. The CDR3 DNA reads as TGCAGCGAGCCCTGGCGGGCCGTGAGCAATGAGCAGTTCTTC.

As to this clonotype: This clone may be a read error of a much larger clone one base away. The rearrangement joins TRBV3-1 to TRBJ2-7; TRBD2 matches 11 bases. The germline CDR1 and CDR2 sequences are LGHDT and YNNKEL (reference sequence). V shed 8 bases and J 3 bases; nucleotides not matched to a gene: 6. The CDR3 contains 14 residues. The CDR3 sequence is CASGSGTSGYEQYF. The CDR3 nucleotides read TGTGCCAGCGGGTCCGGGACTAGCGGCTACGAGCAGTACTTC.

CDR3 sequence reads: CASSKGTSGGTDTQYF. Here the CDR3 DNA reads TGTGCCAGCAGCAAAGGGACTAGCGGGGGCACAGATACGCAGTATTTT. The V call is TRBV7-2, the J call TRBJ2-3, with 13 positions matching TRBD2. V dropped 5 bases and J dropped 1; count of bases not matched to a gene: 3. CDR3 length: 16 residues. Germline V gene sequence: CDR1 SGHTA, CDR2 FQGNSA. Based on the CDR3 plus reference TRBV7-2 and TRBJ2-3, the full variable domain is GAGVSQSPSNKVTEKGKDVELRCDPISGHTALYWYRQSLGQGLEFLIYFQGNSAPDKSGLPSDRFSAERTGGSVSTLTIQRTQQEDSAVYLCASSKGTSGGTDTQYFGPGTRLTVL.

This clonotype showed up just a few times. The chain is built from TRBV6-5 and TRBJ1-4, with 7 bases lining up with TRBD1. V was clipped by 3 bases and J by 7 bases; unmatched bases: 5. The CDR3 has 14 residues. CDR1 and CDR2 (germline): MNHEY, SVGAGI. CDR3 residues: CASSYVQGIEKLFF. CDR3 nucleotides: TGTGCCAGCAGTTATGTACAGGGGATTGAAAAACTGTTTTTT.

The genes are TRBV5-1 and TRBJ2-1; TRBD1 matches 9 bases. Germline assignment: CDR1 SGHRS and CDR2 YFSETQ. This CDR3 has 17 residues. J lost 5 bases, V lost 2 bases, and 11 bases had no gene match. In DNA, the CDR3 is TGCGCCAGCAGCTTAGGGACAGGGAAGAATTCGGACAATGAGCAGTTCTTC. Its translation: CASSLGTGKNSDNEQFF.

This clonotype was counted between two and nine times. The rearrangement links TRBV25-1 to TRBJ2-7; D possibly uses TRBD1 or TRBD2 (5 bases each). Germline values: CDR1 MGHDK, CDR2 SYGVNS. V was pared by 4 bases and J by 2 bases, with 15 bases between. The CDR3 loop spans 15 amino acids. CDR3 DNA: TGTGCCAGCAGTGCCACCCGAGGGGCGACCTACGAGCAGTACTTC. Translating gives CASSATRGATYEQYF.

This clonotype was picked up many times. The rearrangement links TRBV6-4 to TRBJ2-3; 9 bases map to TRBD1. This CDR3 is 15 amino acids long. Germline CDR1 reads MRHNA; CDR2 reads SNTAGT. V gave up 3 bases and J gave up 2 bases; unmatched junction bases: 3. CDR3 region: CASSEGTGSTDTQYF. The CDR3, as DNA: TGTGCCAGCAGTGAAGGGACAGGGTCCACAGATACGCAGTATTTT.

This rearrangement joins TRBV3-1 to TRBJ2-5; 9 bases match TRBD2. This CDR3 is 19 amino acids long. Germline CDR1 LGHDT, CDR2 YNNKEL (reference sequence). The J segment lost 2 bases and the V segment lost 5 bases, leaving 18 bases of the junction unmatched. Here the CDR3 reads CASSINPYSGGGEQETQYF. The DNA of the CDR3 is TGTGCCAGCAGCATCAACCCCTATAGCGGGGGAGGGGAGCAAGAGACCCAGTACTTC.

The table lists this clonotype with many counts. V usage is TRBV12-3 or TRBV12-4 and J usage is TRBJ2-5; D uncertain. There are 14 residues in the CDR3. Trimming took off 3 bases at V and 5 bases at J, with 13 bases between the two ends. CDR3 sequence (DNA): TGTGCCAGCAGTTTTTCGAAGGCTGGGGAGACCCAGTACTTC. Translating it yields CASSFSKAGETQYF.

The chain carries TRBV4-3 and TRBJ2-3, with D maybe TRBD1 (5 bases). This CDR3 is 16 amino acids long. Germline lookup yields CDR1 LGHNA and CDR2 YSLEER. Trimming stripped 1 base from V and 8 bases from J, with 19 bases between. The DNA for the CDR3 is TGCGCCAGCAGCCAAGTGGCAGGGATGCAGCAGGCTACGCAGTATTTT. It translates to CASSQVAGMQQATQYF.

This clonotype came up many times. The CDR3 coding sequence is TGCGCCAGCAGCTTGGTTGGGACAGATACCTACGAGCAGTACTTC. It is translated as CASSLVGTDTYEQYF. V is TRBV5-1 and J is TRBJ2-7; 7 bases line up with TRBD1. The J segment lost 2 bases and the V segment lost 0 bases, leaving 5 bases of the junction unmatched. In germline, CDR1 is SGHRS, CDR2 YFSETQ. The CDR3 contains 15 residues. Based on the CDR3 plus reference TRBV5-1 and TRBJ2-7, the full variable domain is KAGVTQTPRYLIKTRGQQVTLSCSPISGHRSVSWYQQTPGQGLQFLFEYFSETQRNKGNFPGRFSGRQFSNSRSEMNVSTLELGDSALYLCASSLVGTDTYEQYFGPGTRLTVT.

The chain has TRBV5-1 and TRBJ2-3, with 10 bases that match TRBD2. From germline, CDR1 is SGHRS and CDR2 YFSETQ. The CDR3 runs 19 residues. Trimming cost V 6 bases and J 2 bases; bases outside gene matches: 18. The CDR3 DNA reads TGCGCCAGCAACCCCACTCCGGTCGCCACTAGCGGGGACACAGATACGCAGTATTTT. This codes for CASNPTPVATSGDTDTQYF.

This clonotype occurred a few times. The chain joins TRBV11-1 to TRBJ2-5; 9 nucleotides agree with TRBD2. V trimming: 5 bases; J trimming: 5 bases; junction bases outside the gene matches: 21. This CDR3 comprises 19 residues. From germline, CDR1 is SGHAT and CDR2 FQDESV (reference sequence). CDR3 sequence: CASSNPGHRLAGQGETQYF. For the CDR3, the DNA is TGTGCCAGCAGCAACCCGGGACACCGTCTAGCGGGGCAGGGGGAGACCCAGTACTTC. Looking up the rest from reference TRBV11-1 and TRBJ2-5 gives the full variable domain: EAEVAQSPRYKITEKSQAVAFWCDPISGHATLYWYRQILGQGPELLVQFQDESVVDDSQLPKDRFSAERLKGVDSTLKIQPAELGDSAMYLCASSNPGHRLAGQGETQYFGPGTRLLVL.

V usage is TRBV6-2 or TRBV6-3 and J usage is TRBJ1-1; the match to TRBD1 covers 8 bases. Per germline, CDR1 MNHEY and CDR2 SVGEGT. The CDR3 consists of 14 residues. The V and J ends lost 6 bases and 4 bases, in that order; junction bases with no gene match: 7. CDR3 bases: TGTGCCAGCAGACGGACAGGGACGGGCACTGAAGCTTTCTTT. Translation: CASRRTGTGTEAFF.

This clonotype was found many times. This chain joins TRBV15 and TRBJ2-7; TRBD1 is a possible D gene (5 bases). The CDR3 has 15 amino acids. Trimming took 0 bases from V and 6 from J, leaving 15 bases between them. From germline, CDR1 is LNHNV and CDR2 YYDKDF (reference sequence). The CDR3 sequence: CATSRDLGASPEQYF. Here the CDR3 DNA reads TGTGCCACCAGCAGAGATCTTGGGGCTTCCCCCGAGCAGTACTTC.

This clonotype was seen many times. The V and J genes are TRBV20-1 and TRBJ2-7, with 8 bases that match TRBD1. Germline assignment: CDR1 DFQATT and CDR2 SNEGSKA (reference sequence). V shed 6 bases and J 0 bases; nucleotides not matched to a gene: 13. The CDR3 length is 16 residues. The CDR3 sequence: CSALEPGGLSSYEQYF. The DNA for the CDR3 is TGCAGTGCCCTGGAGCCAGGGGGCCTAAGCTCCTACGAGCAGTACTTC.

The sample holds a few counts of this clonotype. This chain joins TRBV7-2 and TRBJ2-3; D assignment may be TRBD1 or TRBD2 (5 bases each). This CDR3 has 15 amino acids. Per germline, CDR1 SGHTA and CDR2 FQGNSA. Trimming removed 4 bases from V and 5 bases from J, with 16 bases in between. The CDR3 nucleotides are TGTGCCAGCAGCTCCCTCGGGGCCCTAGGAGATACGCAGTATTTT. This gives the protein CASSSLGALGDTQYF.